Listed below are T cell receptor beta chains from one sample, sequenced in a study of blood T cell repertoires in COVID-19. Measured with immunoSEQ multiplex PCR; TCRdb has only the in-frame clones, and not every one. Of about 190,000 clones listed, less than 85% are singletons. Material for sequencing was peripheral blood. The receptors shown here come from a man between 45 and 60 years old who had recovered from COVID-19. The CDR3 runs from the conserved cysteine through the conserved F or W. A row's size may be missing; if present it is once, few, many or a size class.

v_call	clone_size	j_call	cdr3_aa
TRBV19	-	TRBJ1-1	CASTLSGTVNTEAFF
TRBV5-4	-	TRBJ1-4	CASSLAQGANEKLFF
TRBV7-2	few	TRBJ2-5	CASSLTWRGTETQYF
TRBV15	-	TRBJ1-2	CATSRKGALDGYTF
TRBV7-4	-	TRBJ2-1	CASSFVASNEQFF
TRBV15	-	TRBJ1-3	CATSRSTVRGVSGNTIYF
TRBV7-8	-	TRBJ1-3	CASSLGARSGNTIYF
TRBV7-9	-	TRBJ2-3	CASTPVSDTQYF
TRBV15	once	TRBJ2-1	CATSRDLNSVPQFF
TRBV6-5	-	TRBJ1-5	CASSYGGGGNQPQHF
TRBV4-1	-	TRBJ2-7	CASSQGLAERSYEQYF
TRBV3-1/TRBV3-2	-	TRBJ2-6	CASSRITGAGANVLTF
TRBV7-6	-	TRBJ2-4	CASSVTSGPKNIQYF
TRBV11-1	-	TRBJ1-4	CASRSRQGENEKLFF
TRBV7-8	-	TRBJ2-7	CASSLVVAGGSAEQYF
TRBV15	-	TRBJ2-1	CATSRAVIRLAAYNEQFF
TRBV5-6	once	TRBJ2-7	CASSRIRGRGSYEQYF
TRBV30	-	TRBJ1-3	CAWSGQGTGNTIYF
TRBV7-9	once	TRBJ2-5	CASSPRGLLETQYF
TRBV7-3	-	TRBJ2-1	CASSLIYGSKSDEQFF
TRBV19	-	TRBJ2-1	CASRRSGAAYNEQFF
TRBV6-5	once	TRBJ1-1	CASSGQRSSTEAFF
TRBV28	-	TRBJ1-3	CASSLSWTFNSGNTIYF
TRBV11-3	-	TRBJ2-5	CASSTRNLAGGSETQYF
TRBV19	-	TRBJ2-5	CASSRLDGPGGTQYF
TRBV10-1	once	TRBJ1-1	CASRDDTNTEAFF
TRBV18	-	TRBJ2-7	CASSLGDYHYEQYF
TRBV29-1	-	TRBJ2-7	CSVRDTSYEQYF
TRBV6-6	-	TRBJ1-4	CASSDTGHSNEKLFF
TRBV6-6	-	TRBJ2-7	CASSPNTRTSADSYEQYF
TRBV6-1	-	TRBJ1-2	CASSEGGGQDDYGYTF
TRBV7-2	-	TRBJ2-1	CASSWGTGAGNEQFF
TRBV14	-	TRBJ2-1	CASSPLAASYNEQFF
TRBV28	-	TRBJ1-5	CASSYRVFQPQHF
TRBV5-1	-	TRBJ2-7	CASSFFSGRDQGEQYF
TRBV3-1/TRBV3-2	-	TRBJ1-1	CASSQDQSGEAFF
TRBV27	-	TRBJ2-1	CASSLRLAGGLRNEQFF
TRBV19	few	TRBJ2-3	CASRRHGTSVSRTDTQYF
TRBV6-5	few	TRBJ2-3	CASSYSQGRTDTQYF
TRBV4-1	-	TRBJ1-6	CASSQDLAANSPLHF
TRBV30	-	TRBJ2-7	CAWSVGGLGYEQYF
TRBV7-2	few	TRBJ2-7	CASSPAGTSTYEQYF
TRBV19	-	TRBJ2-2	CASEDRGVTGELFF
TRBV18	-	TRBJ1-3	CASSPGQADSGNTIYF
TRBV27	-	TRBJ2-3	CASSLRLATSNTDTQYF
TRBV27	-	TRBJ2-5	CASSFSSGETQYF
TRBV10-3	-	TRBJ2-7	CAIKGEGGPYEQYF
TRBV6-5	-	TRBJ2-7	CASSYSQGSGYEQYF
TRBV5-4	-	TRBJ2-5	CASSPRQGPFQETQYF
TRBV7-3	-	TRBJ2-3	CASSLMGARSDTQYF
TRBV27	-	TRBJ2-3	CASIRRWSSGSLLISTDTQYF